This T cell receptor beta chain came from a study of T cell responses to AZD1222 COVID-19 vaccine. Study context: Combined were second doses at about 4 or about 12 weeks. Notes on the study in general: Spike was spanned by vaccine-associated CD4 TCRs, with dominance at 160-218 and 743-854. Receipt of two AZD1222 doses was followed by a rise in Spike-specific TCR breadth and depth. Repertoires were collected only later (after the peak T cell response had occurred).

TCRdb keeps only in-frame clones here, not all; method: immunoSEQ multiplex PCR. The table shows 85,000 to 130,000 clones, with about 87% occurring only once. CDR1 is SEHNR and CDR2 is FQNEAQ in the germline V gene (reference sequence). The CDR3 spans 14 residues. The ends were cut back, 0 bases at V and 1 base at J, with 7 bases in the middle. Of note for this clone: What it binds is unknown. The same CDR3 also results from other DNA sequences found in this sample.

The gene calls are TRBV7-9 and TRBJ2-7; D is perhaps TRBD2 (5 bases). Sequencing used peripheral blood, obtained on day 0 of AZD1222 vaccination. The TCR sequence derives from an adult in good health. The CDR3 DNA reads TGTGCCAGCAGCTTAGCGGGCGGGTCCTACGAGCAGTACTTC. It encodes CASSLAGGSYEQYF.